This record concerns one T cell receptor (beta chain) sequence. Assay used: immunoSEQ multiplex PCR; TCRdb lists only in-frame clones, some missing. The data hold 2 million to 2.5 million clones, with 85% to 95% observed a single time. This specimen comes from a study of shared clonotypes between healthy human individuals. Cells designated naive CD8 were CD45RO-negative and were positively selected for CCR7, with terminally differentiated effector memory CD45RA+ cells excluded. This clonotype originated in a man aged 18-30 years in good health. Some clones in this sample may be carry-over from other donors' samples. Sample: naive CD8+ T cells from PBMCs.

The DNA of the CDR3 is TGTGCCAGCAGCAACAGGGACTACGAGCAGTACTTC. Its translation: CASSNRDYEQYF. This chain links TRBV28 with TRBJ2-7; D might be TRBD1 (6 bases). The CDR3 is 12 residues long. V was trimmed by 6 bases and J by 3 bases, leaving 9 bases between them. Looked up from germline, CDR1 is MDHEN and CDR2 is SYDVKM.